The next 11 T cell receptor beta chains were all read from a single sample in a study of CD8+ T cells in alopecia areata. Treatment: oral pan-JAK inhibitor, 5-10 mg twice daily. Extracted RNA was reverse transcribed into cDNA, the sequencing template. Assay: immunoSEQ multiplex PCR; the TCRdb copy retains only in-frame clones and omits some. This table holds 160,000 or so clones, 50% to 75% found once. The source was CD4+ T cells sorted from blood, collected at approximately week 61, from a patient treated with tofacitinib. Source of these receptors: a human donor with alopecia areata.

The chain links TRBV2 to TRBJ1-5; possibly TRBD1 for D (5 bases). This CDR3 spans 13 amino acids. V was clipped by 5 bases and J by 10 bases, with 15 bases between them. The germline CDR1 and CDR2 sequences are SNHLY and FYNNEI. The CDR3 nucleotides read TGTGCCAGCAGTAAAGGGACTAGTCAACCCCAGCATTTT. This encodes CASSKGTSQPQHF.

The chain links TRBV2 to TRBJ2-7; TRBD2 is a possible D gene (7 bases). Trimming took off 6 bases at V and 6 bases at J, with 15 bases between the two ends. CDR1 is SNHLY, CDR2 FYNNEI, per germline. The CDR3 contains 13 residues. The DNA for the CDR3 is TGTGCCAGCAGCCTTGGGGGGGCGGCCGAGCAGTACTTC. Protein sequence: CASSLGGAAEQYF.

Here the CDR3 reads CASSLGPGAAGANVLTF. In nucleotides, the CDR3 is TGCGCCAGCAGCTTGGGGCCAGGGGCGGCTGGGGCCAACGTCCTGACTTTC. The chain recombines TRBV5-1 with TRBJ2-6; a possible D gene is TRBD1 (6 bases). The ends were cut back, 0 bases at V and 2 bases at J, with 12 bases in the middle. This CDR3 is 17 amino acids long. The germline CDR1 and CDR2 sequences are SGHRS and YFSETQ. Together with reference TRBV5-1 and TRBJ2-6, the CDR3 gives the full variable domain: KAGVTQTPRYLIKTRGQQVTLSCSPISGHRSVSWYQQTPGQGLQFLFEYFSETQRNKGNFPGRFSGRQFSNSRSEMNVSTLELGDSALYLCASSLGPGAAGANVLTFGAGSRLTVL.

V is TRBV27 and J is TRBJ1-5; D unclear. The germline V gene has CDR1 MNHEY and CDR2 SMNVEV (reference sequence). V was cut by 3 bases and J by 7 bases, with 13 bases left in between. CDR3 length: 14 amino acids. CDR3 nucleotides: TGTGCCAGCAGTTTTATTCCCGGCGACCAGCCCCAGCATTTT. Its protein product is CASSFIPGDQPQHF.

The chain links TRBV7-9 to TRBJ1-1; D possibly corresponds to TRBD1 (6 bases). V shed 5 bases and J shed 5 bases, with 21 bases lying between them. Germline CDR1 SEHNR, CDR2 FQNEAQ (reference sequence). The CDR3 length is 16 residues. The CDR3 nucleotides read TGTGCCAGCAGCCCACGCCCCAGGGGAGGTAAGACTGAAGCTTTCTTT. This codes for CASSPRPRGGKTEAFF. The whole variable domain, filled in from reference TRBV7-9 and TRBJ1-1, reads DTGVSQNPRHKITKRGQNVTFRCDPISEHNRLYWYRQTLGQGPEFLTYFQNEAQLEKSRLLSDRFSAERPKGSFSTLEIQRTEQGDSAMYLCASSPRPRGGKTEAFFGQGTRLTVV.

The J gene is TRBJ2-2, the V gene TRBV2, with D perhaps TRBD1 (5 bases). The CDR3 covers 14 residues. From germline, CDR1 is SNHLY and CDR2 FYNNEI. V lost 1 base to trimming and J lost 4 bases, with 7 bases between them. In DNA form, the CDR3 reads TGTGCCAGCAGTGAAGACAGGCTCACCGGGGAGCTGTTTTTT. Translated: CASSEDRLTGELFF.

Here the CDR3 DNA reads TGTGCCAGCAGCGTAGAAGCAGGACGGGCTTTCTTT. Its translation: CASSVEAGRAFF. V and J are TRBV9 and TRBJ1-1; D call uncertain. The V and J ends lost 0 bases and 11 bases respectively, with 11 bases between them. The V gene's germline CDR1 is SGDLS and CDR2 YYNGEE. The CDR3 consists of 12 residues.

This clone was found a few times. This chain links TRBV7-9 with TRBJ2-1; TRBD2 is a possible D gene (6 bases). V lost 0 bases and J lost 10, with 16 bases in between. The CDR3 contains 15 residues. Germline CDR1 and CDR2: SEHNR and FQNEAQ (reference sequence). CDR3 amino acids: CASSLAVAGLDEQFF. Here the CDR3 DNA reads TGTGCCAGCAGCTTAGCGGTCGCGGGGTTGGACGAGCAGTTCTTC.

V and J are TRBV25-1 and TRBJ2-5, with TRBD1 identical over 7 bases. After removal of 7 bases from V and 4 bases from J, the junction contained 9 bases not matched to a gene. In germline, CDR1 is MGHDK, CDR2 SYGVNS. The CDR3 spans 14 residues. The CDR3, as DNA: TGTGCCAGCATTGCACAGGGGTTTGCAGAGACCCAGTACTTC. As protein: CASIAQGFAETQYF. Complete variable domain (other parts from reference TRBV25-1 and TRBJ2-5): EADIYQTPRYLVIGTGKKITLECSQTMGHDKMYWYQQDPGMELHLIHYSYGVNSTEKGDLSSESTVSRIRTEHFPLTLESARPSHTSQYLCASIAQGFAETQYFGPGTRLLVL.

Of note for this clone: Other nucleotide sequences in the sample specify the same CDR3. The chain is built from TRBV2 and TRBJ2-5; D gene ambiguous. The CDR3 sequence is 11 residues long. The ends were cut back, 6 bases at V and 5 bases at J, with 7 bases in the middle. In germline, CDR1 is SNHLY, CDR2 FYNNEI. Here the CDR3 reads CASSGLETQYF. Written as DNA, the CDR3 is TGTGCCAGCAGCGGGTTGGAGACCCAGTACTTC.

This clone was seen a handful of times. CDR3 in amino acids: CASSFGSPDYGYTF. CDR3 sequence (DNA): TGTGCCAGCAGCTTCGGAAGCCCGGACTATGGCTACACCTTC. The chain recombines TRBV9 with TRBJ1-2; D is ambiguous. This CDR3 is 14 amino acids long. Germline V CDR1 and CDR2: SGDLS, YYNGEE. V lost 4 bases, J lost 3 bases, and 13 bases lay in between.